The sequence of this T cell receptor beta chain was determined in a study of STAT5B mutations in CD4+ large granular lymphocyte leukemia. The wider study: The CDR3 'QG' motif was associated with a particular HLA allele among healthy donors. Study-wide results and limits: Compared with healthy controls (2/35), patient top clones favored TRBV06 (8/27). Main leukemic clonotypes were patient-specific, but 25% appeared at low frequency elsewhere.

As regards this clone: What it binds is not known.

In the study's own analysis: The detection floor for productive clonotype frequency was 2.59 x 10-5. Data came from immunoSEQ multiplex PCR; TCRdb stores just in-frame clones and leaves some out. The D gene and trimming were derived from the DNA, and the V and J assignments and clone size from that table. This sample has roughly 21,000 clones, with over 65% found just once. The trim removed 5 bases at V and 5 bases at J, leaving 9 bases unmatched. The CDR3 is made up of 15 amino acids. Germline V gene lookup returns CDR1 MNHNY and CDR2 SVGAGI (reference sequence). V gene TRBV6-6 combines with J gene TRBJ2-5; 9 positions agree with TRBD1. Material for sequencing was CD4+ T cells from blood buffy coats. The sequence was collected from a human donor in good health. DNA of the CDR3: TGTGCCAGCAGTACTCCGGGACAGGGATGGGAGACCCAGTACTTC. Its translation: CASSTPGQGWETQYF.